This T cell receptor beta chain was retrieved from a study of blood T cell repertoires in COVID-19. Overall study context: Acute-phase and convalescent COVID-19 samples originated in the United States, Italy and Spain. From T cells, B-cell-depleted T cells, or PBMCs came the material, which was cDNA or gDNA.

Measured with immunoSEQ multiplex PCR; TCRdb has only the in-frame clones, and not every one. The sample contains 65,000 or so clones, 80% to 90% of which appear only once. The junction had 23 bases not matched to a gene; V was cut back by 4 bases and J by 6 bases. CDR1 and CDR2 (germline): SGHNT, YYREEE (reference sequence). The CDR3 extends over 19 amino acids. The sequencing sample was made of peripheral blood. This receptor was taken from a man older than 75 with acute or convalescent COVID-19. The chain couples TRBV5-4 to TRBJ2-3; the match to TRBD2 covers 7 bases. The CDR3: CASSHLNWTRLIGVDTQYF. As DNA, the CDR3 is TGTGCCAGCAGCCACTTAAACTGGACTAGGCTGATAGGGGTGGATACGCAGTATTTT.